What follows describes a single T cell receptor (beta chain). Its antigen remains unknown. Trimming cost V 0 bases and J 4 bases, with 7 bases left between them. CDR1 is SGHAT and CDR2 is FQNNGV in the germline V gene. The CDR3 length is 13 residues. TCRdb's copy holds only in-frame clones and misses some; the assay was immunoSEQ multiplex PCR. The sample records roughly 720,000 clones, 90% being singletons. This sample was taken from a study of shared clonotypes between healthy human individuals. Overall study results and limits: Even with large depth, rarefaction showed that sorted-subset sequencing was incomplete. Generation probabilities were higher for clonotypes shared across all four sorted-subset donors than for unshared ones. Specimens sampled were limited to blood, with tissue repertoires likely differing.

Caucasian adults residing in Nashville, Tennessee made up all the donors. Sequencing was done on a sample of memory CD8+ T cells from PBMCs. Described subset: CD45RO+ cells pooled with CCR7-negative TemRA cells. This chain joins TRBV11-2 and TRBJ2-7; D is possibly TRBD1 (5 bases). This receptor was taken from a man aged 18 to 30 in good health. Some clones in this sample may be carry-over from other donors' samples. DNA for the CDR3: TGTGCCAGCAGCTTAGATCACAGGTACGAGCAGTACTTC. Translated: CASSLDHRYEQYF.